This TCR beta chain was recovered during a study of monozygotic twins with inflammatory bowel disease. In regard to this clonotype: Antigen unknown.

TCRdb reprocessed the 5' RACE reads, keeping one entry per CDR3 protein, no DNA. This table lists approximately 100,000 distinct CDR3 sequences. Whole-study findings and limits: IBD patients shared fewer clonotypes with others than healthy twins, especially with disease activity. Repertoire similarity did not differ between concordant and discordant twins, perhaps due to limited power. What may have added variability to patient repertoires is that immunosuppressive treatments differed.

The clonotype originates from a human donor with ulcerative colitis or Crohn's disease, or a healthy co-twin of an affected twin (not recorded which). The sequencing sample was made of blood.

CDR3: CASSFRTSSTYEQYF. This chain joins TRBV7-9 and TRBJ2-7; with no DNA, the TCRdb D assignment of TRBD2 cannot be verified. Germline CDR1 and CDR2: SEHNR and FQNEAQ (reference sequence). This CDR3 is built from 15 residues.